The clone carrying this TCR beta chain was counted many times. Its specificity is unknown. Trimming cost V 2 bases and J 0 bases, with 12 bases left between them. CDR3 length: 15 amino acids. Germline V gene sequence: CDR1 SGHKS, CDR2 YYEKEE (reference sequence). The data derive from a study of response to subunit inactivated influenza vaccine. Whole-study results and caveats: Authors suggested each seasonal flu vaccination may recruit only limited numbers of new T cells.

One entry per CDR3 protein, called by TCRdb with MiXCR from the RT-PCR reads. The sample carries more than 550,000 distinct CDR3 sequences, about an eighth recorded once. This sequence was found in a man aged 50-59 years who received an inactivated influenza vaccine. This chain links TRBV5-5 with TRBJ2-7; D is tentatively TRBD1 or TRBD2 (7 bases each). Specimen: PBMCs from blood, collected on the day of vaccination. The CDR3 region is CASSLAGQSSYEQYF. The CDR3 region has the DNA TGTGCCAGCAGCTTAGCGGGACAGAGCTCCTACGAGCAGTACTTC.